This T cell receptor (beta chain) was found in a study of blood T cell repertoires in COVID-19. Looked up from germline, CDR1 is ENHRY and CDR2 is SYGVKD. This CDR3 contains 12 residues. The germline V and J ends were trimmed by 8 bases and 6 bases, with 13 bases remaining between them. The assay was immunoSEQ multiplex PCR, and TCRdb's table has in-frame clones only and misses some. The table lists hundreds of thousands of clones, about 90% of them singletons. Source material: peripheral blood. This sequence was found in a woman in her twenties or thirties with COVID-19, enrolled during active disease. V and J are TRBV10-3 and TRBJ1-2, with D perhaps TRBD1 (5 bases). CDR3 nucleotide sequence: TGTGCCATCGGCGGGGACGGGGATGGCTACACCTTC. Its translation is CAIGGDGDGYTF.